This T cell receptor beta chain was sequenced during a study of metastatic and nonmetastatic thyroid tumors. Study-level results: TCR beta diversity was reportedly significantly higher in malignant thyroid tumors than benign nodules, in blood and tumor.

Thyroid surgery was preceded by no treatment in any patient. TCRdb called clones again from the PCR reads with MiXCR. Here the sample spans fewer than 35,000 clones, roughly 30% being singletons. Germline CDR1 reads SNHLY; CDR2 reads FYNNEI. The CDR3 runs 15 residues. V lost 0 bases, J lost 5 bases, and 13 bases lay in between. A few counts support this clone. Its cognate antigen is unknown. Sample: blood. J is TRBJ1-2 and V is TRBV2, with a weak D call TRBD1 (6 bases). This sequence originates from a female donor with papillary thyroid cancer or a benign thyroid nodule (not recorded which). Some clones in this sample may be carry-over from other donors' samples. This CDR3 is CASSEAGARGYGYTF. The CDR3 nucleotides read TGTGCCAGCAGTGAAGCGGGGGCAAGGGGGTATGGCTACACCTTC.